A single sample gave rise to the 24 T cell receptor beta chains below, sequenced in a study of Tregs in tolerant kidney transplant recipients. Generated by immunoSEQ multiplex PCR, the TCRdb table keeps only in-frame clones and is missing some. Of approximately 93,000 clones listed, roughly 93% were seen once; the top ten hold approximately 0.48%. The sample was CD4+ T cells from blood, taken before the transplant. The receptors stem from a human donor who received a combined kidney and bone marrow transplant.

Remarks on this clone: The identical CDR3 is also encoded by other nucleotide sequences in the sample. The chain recombines TRBV19 with TRBJ1-6, with 10 positions matching TRBD1. The trim removed 2 bases at V and 13 bases at J, leaving 5 bases unmatched. This CDR3 is built from 14 residues. In germline, CDR1 is LNHDA, CDR2 SQIVND (reference sequence). In DNA form, the CDR3 reads TGTGCCAGTAGTATATCGACAGGGGGCTCCCCCCTCCACTTT. Translating it yields CASSISTGGSPLHF. The full variable domain, with the rest looked up from reference TRBV19 and TRBJ1-6, is DGGITQSPKYLFRKEGQNVTLSCEQNLNHDAMYWYRQDPGQGLRLIYYSQIVNDFQKGDIAEGYSVSREKKESFPLTVTSAQKNPTAFYLCASSISTGGSPLHFGNGTRLTVT.

The chain combines TRBV27 with TRBJ2-5, with TRBD1 matching 7 bases. The germline CDR1 and CDR2 sequences are MNHEY and SMNVEV (reference sequence). The CDR3 consists of 14 residues. V lost 10 bases to trimming and J lost 0 bases; unmatched junction nucleotides: 8. The CDR3 nucleotides are TGTGCCACCAAGAGGGGGCTGTACCAAGAGACCCAGTACTTC. Amino acids: CATKRGLYQETQYF.

The genes are TRBV5-1 and TRBJ2-5, with 12 bases lining up with TRBD2. The J call is in doubt because the DNA end fits TRBJ2-7 better. The CDR3 covers 16 residues. Germline V gives CDR1 SGHRS, CDR2 YFSETQ. CDR3 bases: TGCGCCAGCAGCTTGGTGTCTAGCGGGGGGGGCTACGAGCAGTACTTC. Translating it yields CASSLVSSGGGYEQYF.

This CDR3 is CASSFSWGPGFDEQFF. In nucleotides, the CDR3 is TGTGCCAGCAGCTTTAGTTGGGGGCCCGGTTTTGATGAGCAGTTCTTC. The chain has TRBV9 and TRBJ2-1; a weak D match, TRBD1 (6 bases). V was shortened by 4 bases and J by 8 bases, with 22 bases between the two germline ends. This CDR3 region has 16 residues. Per the germline V gene, CDR1 is SGDLS and CDR2 is YYNGEE.

The rearrangement links TRBV9 to TRBJ2-5, with TRBD1 identical over 8 bases. From germline, CDR1 is SGDLS and CDR2 YYNGEE. The ends lost 0 bases at V and 5 bases at J; junction bases unmatched: 12. CDR3 size: 17 residues. CDR3 sequence reads: CASSVDHGQGGSETQYF. In DNA, the CDR3 is TGTGCCAGCAGCGTAGATCACGGACAGGGAGGTTCTGAGACCCAGTACTTC. The full variable domain, its missing parts supplied by reference TRBV9 and TRBJ2-5, is DSGVTQTPKHLITATGQRVTLRCSPRSGDLSVYWYQQSLDQGLQFLIQYYNGEERAKGNILERFSAQQFPDLHSELNLSSLELGDSALYFCASSVDHGQGGSETQYFGPGTRLLVL.

CDR3 nucleotides: TGCGCCAGCAGAACCGAGCGGGGGGCGGACAATGAGCAGTTCTTC. It translates to CASRTERGADNEQFF. The chain links TRBV5-1 to TRBJ2-1; 9 positions match TRBD2. Germline V CDR1 and CDR2: SGHRS, YFSETQ. This CDR3 is built from 15 residues. V lost 5 bases, J lost 5 bases, and 8 bases stayed unmatched.

Note on this clone: Its ends do not fully match the called genes, so a read error is possible. The rearrangement links TRBV7-6 to TRBJ2-5; 10 positions agree with TRBD2. CDR1 and CDR2 (germline): SGHVS, FNYEAQ. The CDR3 runs 16 residues. CDR3 sequence reads: CASSQSGGDMGEPQYF. CDR3 DNA: TGTGCCAGCAGCCAAAGCGGGGGGGACATGGGAGAGCCCCAGTACTTC.

The chain recombines TRBV5-4 with TRBJ1-1; 8 bases align to TRBD1. Germline CDR1 SGHNT, CDR2 YYREEE (reference sequence). Trimming cost V 3 bases and J 5 bases; bases outside gene matches: 3. The CDR3 runs to 13 residues. The CDR3 DNA reads TGTGCCAGCAGCTCAGACAGGGGTACTGAAGCTTTCTTT. It specifies CASSSDRGTEAFF.

The chain combines TRBV30 with TRBJ1-1; D is ambiguous. CDR1 is GTSNPN, CDR2 SVGIG, per germline (reference sequence). The CDR3 spans 11 residues. V was trimmed by 3 bases and J by 9 bases, leaving 11 bases between them. The CDR3 region is CAWSRTDKAFF. CDR3 in DNA: TGTGCCTGGAGCCGGACTGATAAAGCTTTCTTT.

This clone occurred once. The V call is TRBV4-2, the J call TRBJ1-6; 10 bases map to TRBD1. Germline V gene sequence: CDR1 LGHNA, CDR2 YNFKEQ. The CDR3 contains 17 residues. V lost 1 base and J lost 10; bases outside the gene matches: 10. The chain's CDR3 is CASSQVVGTGVHSPLHF. The CDR3 nucleotides read TGTGCCAGCAGCCAAGTCGTTGGGACAGGGGTGCACTCACCCCTCCACTTT.

This clone occurred once. The chain carries TRBV4-1 and TRBJ1-5; the D is unclear. Deletions cut 1 base from V and 3 bases from J, with 10 bases between. Germline V gene data show CDR1 as MGHRA and CDR2 as YSYEKL. The CDR3 runs 15 residues. Written as DNA, the CDR3 is TGCGCCAGCAGCCAAGGATACTTTACCAATCAGCCCCAGCATTTT. Protein: CASSQGYFTNQPQHF.

This sequence joins TRBV2 and TRBJ1-2; 9 positions match TRBD1. Germline-derived CDR1 and CDR2 are SNHLY and FYNNEI. V lost 6 bases to trimming and J lost 2 bases; unmatched junction nucleotides: 4. The CDR3 totals 14 residues. The CDR3 bases are TGTGCCAGCAGGACAGGGGGTTTGAACTATGGCTACACCTTC. Amino acids: CASRTGGLNYGYTF.

This sequence joins TRBV27 and TRBJ2-1; 11 bases are a match to TRBD2. V lost 3 bases, J lost 13 bases, and 11 bases stayed unmatched. From germline, CDR1 is MNHEY and CDR2 SMNVEV (reference sequence). This CDR3 comprises 15 residues. The CDR3 DNA is TGTGCCAGCAGTTTTAGCGGGAGGGCCGAGGAAAGACAGTTCTTC. Its protein is CASSFSGRAEERQFF.

The chain employs TRBV19 and TRBJ1-1; D is ambiguous. CDR3 length: 14 residues. Trimming removed 0 bases at V and 4 bases at J, with 9 bases between. CDR1 LNHDA and CDR2 SQIVND come from the germline V gene (reference sequence). CDR3: CASSIDRMITEAFF. The CDR3 bases are TGTGCCAGTAGTATAGACAGGATGATCACTGAAGCTTTCTTT.

The chain carries TRBV18 and TRBJ1-1; tentatively, D is TRBD1 (5 bases). Between the trimmed V and J ends, which lost 3 bases and 5 bases, there was a span of 10 bases. This CDR3 region has 13 residues. Germline CDR1 and CDR2: KGHSH and LQKENI. The CDR3 DNA reads TGTGCCAGCTCACCCCTGACAGAGACTGAAGCTTTCTTT. It encodes CASSPLTETEAFF.

CDR3 sequence reads: CASSLDRRPREPQHF. The CDR3 DNA reads as TGTGCCAGTAGTCTGGACAGGCGACCTAGGGAGCCCCAGCATTTT. The V gene is TRBV19, the J gene TRBJ1-5; the match to TRBD1 covers 7 bases. The trim removed 5 bases at V and 8 bases at J, leaving 12 bases unmatched. The CDR3 is 15 residues long. Germline CDR1 LNHDA, CDR2 SQIVND (reference sequence).

The chain recombines TRBV27 with TRBJ1-4, with 8 positions matching TRBD1. The ends lost 0 bases at V and 10 bases at J; junction bases unmatched: 10. The germline V gene encodes CDR1 MNHEY and CDR2 SMNVEV (reference sequence). This CDR3 spans 16 amino acids. For the CDR3, the DNA is TGTGCCAGCAGTTTATCATGGGACAGGACGGCCACAAAACTGTTTTTT. Encoded protein: CASSLSWDRTATKLFF.

Only one count was recorded for this clone. The V and J genes are TRBV5-1 and TRBJ1-1, with TRBD1 matching over 9 bases. This CDR3 is built from 14 residues. J lost 5 bases, V lost 0 bases, and 2 bases had no gene match. CDR1 and CDR2 from the germline V gene are SGHRS and YFSETQ. The CDR3 DNA is TGCGCCAGCAGCTTGGGACAGGGGGGGACTGAAGCTTTCTTT. Amino acid sequence: CASSLGQGGTEAFF.

The chain is built from TRBV14 and TRBJ2-5; D uncertain. The CDR3 loop spans 17 amino acids. Trimming pared 0 bases from V and 7 bases from J, leaving 21 bases between. Looked up from germline, CDR1 is SGHDN and CDR2 is FVKESK. CDR3 protein: CASSQDWAKYGKGTQYF. Written as DNA, the CDR3 is TGTGCCAGCAGCCAAGACTGGGCGAAATACGGTAAAGGGACCCAGTACTTC.

This clone was detected once. V usage is TRBV30 and J usage is TRBJ2-7, with D unresolved. V lost 6 bases to trimming and J lost 0 bases, with 15 bases between them. CDR3 length: 14 amino acids. The germline CDR1 and CDR2 sequences are GTSNPN and SVGIG (reference sequence). The CDR3 loop is CACIVTVSSYEQYF. The DNA for the CDR3 is TGTGCCTGTATTGTTACAGTGAGCTCCTACGAGCAGTACTTC. Together with reference TRBV30 and TRBJ2-7, the CDR3 gives the full variable domain: SQTIHQWPATLVQPVGSPLSLECTVEGTSNPNLYWYRQAAGRGLQLLFYSVGIGQISSEVPQNLSASRPQDRQFILSSKKLLLSDSGFYLCACIVTVSSYEQYFGPGTRLTVT.

The chain is built from TRBV18 and TRBJ2-7; the D gene is possibly TRBD1 (5 bases). V was pared by 5 bases and J by 2 bases, with 7 bases between. The CDR3 contains 12 residues. Per germline, CDR1 KGHSH and CDR2 LQKENI. The DNA of the CDR3 is TGTGCCAGCTCATCGACAGCCTACGAGCAGTACTTC. Its protein product is CASSSTAYEQYF.

This sequence joins TRBV11-3 and TRBJ2-7, with 9 nucleotides matching TRBD1. This CDR3 is 15 amino acids long. Germline CDR1 and CDR2: SGHNT and YENEEA. Trimming took 4 bases from V and 5 from J; bases not matched to a gene: 9. CDR3 amino acids: CASSSLRDRDNEQYF. CDR3 DNA sequence: TGTGCCAGCAGCTCACTCCGGGACAGGGACAACGAGCAGTACTTC.

The chain links TRBV10-3 to TRBJ2-7; TRBD2 aligns across 10 bases. The CDR3 has 14 amino acids. CDR1 is ENHRY and CDR2 is SYGVKD in the germline V gene. The ends lost 4 bases at V and 6 bases at J; junction bases unmatched: 6. The CDR3 region has the DNA TGTGCCATCAGTGGGCTAGCGGGGGTTGGCGAGCAGTACTTC. Translating it yields CAISGLAGVGEQYF.

This clone has just one count. The chain joins TRBV9 to TRBJ1-2; D gene unclear. Germline CDR1 is SGDLS and CDR2 is YYNGEE. The CDR3 length is 16 residues. Trimming shortened V by 0 bases and J by 3 bases, and 15 bases separated the two germline ends. CDR3 in DNA: TGTGCCAGCAGCGTAGCGTGGCGGGTTAGGGACTATGGCTACACCTTC. Translating gives CASSVAWRVRDYGYTF.